This paragraph covers one T cell receptor beta chain sequence. Lactation, pregnancy, other autoimmune disease or uncontrolled infection excluded patients. Clinicians diagnosed patients from clinical symptoms, serum thyroxine and TRAb, thyroid ultrasound and orbital computed tomography. This entry comes from a study of T cells in Graves' hyperthyroidism and ophthalmopathy. Researchers amplified the TCR beta CDR3 regions from RNA transcripts. The HTBI primer set was used in a first-round RT-PCR of the TCR CDR3. One entry per CDR3 protein results from TCRdb running MiXCR on the multiplex PCR reads. The sample has roughly 500,000 distinct CDR3 sequences, 46% seen once. The sequencing input was peripheral blood or thyroid tissue (not recorded which). This clonotype was sampled from an adult woman with Graves' disease, either hyperthyroidism or ophthalmopathy (not recorded which).

As DNA, the CDR3 is TGCAGTCCGCACGGAGGGGGCTGGGAGACCCAGTACTTC. It is translated as CSPHGGGWETQYF. V gene TRBV20-1 combines with J gene TRBJ2-5; possibly TRBD1 for D (7 bases). This CDR3 contains 13 residues. CDR1 is DFQATT and CDR2 is SNEGSKA in the germline V gene (reference sequence). Between the trimmed V and J ends, which lost 8 bases and 5 bases, there was a span of 18 bases.